The present TCR beta chain was sequenced within a study of CD8 T cells in ankylosing spondylitis. Study-wide points: Reactive arthritis synovial fluid and blood previously showed some of these motif variants.

The V and J ends lost 4 bases and 7 bases, in that order; junction bases with no gene match: 9. CDR1 and CDR2 (germline): SGHRS, YFSETQ. The CDR3 is 16 residues long. A single record per CDR3 protein comes from TCRdb applying MiXCR to the 5' RACE reads. The table lists roughly 120,000 distinct CDR3 sequences, roughly 13% of them singletons. As to this clonotype: Its antigen is still unknown.

What was sequenced was blood, either unsorted or a sorted T cell fraction (not recorded which). The J gene is TRBJ2-1, the V gene TRBV5-1, with 12 bases identical to TRBD1. The sequence was collected from a female donor with ankylosing spondylitis or in good health (not recorded which). CDR3: CASSRGQGAGRNEQFF. For the CDR3, the DNA is TGCGCCAGCAGCCGGGGACAGGGGGCTGGTAGGAATGAGCAGTTCTTC.